The 30 T cell receptor beta chains in this list originate from one sample, sequenced in a study of T cell repertoires in cytomegalovirus infection. TCRdb re-derived calls from the reads in MiXCR, one entry per CDR3 protein. The table lists some 270,000 distinct CDR3 sequences, around 15% of them singletons. Sequenced sample: CD8+ T cells from PBMCs. The receptors were sampled from a human donor in good health (CMV status not recorded). Some clones in this sample may be carry-over from other donors' samples.

This clonotype was seen a few times. The chain is built from TRBV7-6 and TRBJ1-4; maybe TRBD1 (5 bases). The ends were cut back, 2 bases at V and 8 bases at J, with 15 bases in the middle. CDR1 is SGHVS, CDR2 FNYEAQ, per germline. This CDR3 comprises 15 residues. Here the CDR3 reads CASSLPQGIEEKLFF. The CDR3 nucleotides are TGTGCCAGCAGCTTACCGCAGGGCATTGAGGAAAAACTGTTTTTT.

This clonotype came up many times. The CDR3 DNA sequence: TGTGCCAGCAGCTTAGAAGCCTCGGGGGAGCTGTTTTTT. Protein: CASSLEASGELFF. J is TRBJ2-2 and V is TRBV7-6; D is uncertain. With 1 base removed from V and 8 bases from J, the gap between germline ends came to 8 bases. CDR1 and CDR2 (germline): SGHVS, FNYEAQ. The length of the CDR3 is 13 residues.

A word on this clonotype: At one boundary the junction diverges from the germline segment, which might be a read error. The gene calls are TRBV6-6 and TRBJ2-7; 7 nucleotides match TRBD1. The CDR3 consists of 14 residues. CDR1 and CDR2 (germline): MNHNY, SVGAGI (reference sequence). CDR3: CANSSPDRTYEQYF. In nucleotides, the CDR3 is TGTGCCAACAGTTCCCCGGACAGGACCTACGAGCAGTACTTC.

This clonotype was recorded a few times. The chain links TRBV28 to TRBJ2-3; possible D gene TRBD1, 5 bases. Germline loops: CDR1 MDHEN, CDR2 SYDVKM. This CDR3 has 14 residues. V lost 5 bases to trimming and J lost 2 bases, with 11 bases between them. CDR3 loop: CASSTDKFTDTQYF. The CDR3 nucleotides read TGTGCCAGCAGTACGGACAAATTCACAGATACGCAGTATTTT. Supplemented by reference TRBV28 and TRBJ2-3, the full variable domain reads DVKVTQSSRYLVKRTGEKVFLECVQDMDHENMFWYRQDPGLGLRLIYFSYDVKMKEKGDIPEGYSVSREKKERFSLILESASTNQTSMYLCASSTDKFTDTQYFGPGTRLTVL.

V and J are TRBV6-6 and TRBJ1-2; D remains ambiguous. CDR3 length equals 15 residues. CDR1 is MNHNY, CDR2 SVGAGI, per germline (reference sequence). Between the trimmed V and J ends, which lost 5 bases and 8 bases, there was a span of 21 bases. The CDR3 region has the DNA TGTGCCAGCAGTGCTTACTGGGAGTGGCCTCGGGGCTACACCTTC. It encodes CASSAYWEWPRGYTF.

V gene TRBV4-1 combines with J gene TRBJ1-1, with 10 bases identical to TRBD1. This CDR3 is 16 amino acids long. V gave up 4 bases and J gave up 2 bases; unmatched junction bases: 7. Germline assignment: CDR1 MGHRA and CDR2 YSYEKL. Here the CDR3 reads CASSPGQGPPNTEAFF. CDR3 nucleotides: TGCGCCAGCAGCCCGGGACAGGGGCCTCCCAACACTGAAGCTTTCTTT.

This chain joins TRBV10-3 and TRBJ2-5; D tentatively reads TRBD1 or TRBD2 (5 bases each). Germline V gene lookup returns CDR1 ENHRY and CDR2 SYGVKD. V was pared by 6 bases and J by 4 bases, with 24 bases between. This CDR3 has 17 amino acids. The CDR3 DNA reads TGTGCCATCAGCGAGGGGCAGGGCGCAGGGTTCCGAGAGACCCAGTACTTC. Translation gives CAISEGQGAGFRETQYF.

This clonotype was counted many times. The chain recombines TRBV4-1 with TRBJ1-2, with D tentatively TRBD1 (6 bases). The CDR3 extends over 15 amino acids. Germline loops: CDR1 MGHRA, CDR2 YSYEKL. Trimming removed 4 bases from V and 3 bases from J, with 15 bases in between. CDR3 nucleotide sequence: TGCGCCAGCAGCCCCGCTGCGGGGGGCGACTATGGCTACACCTTC. This gives the protein CASSPAAGGDYGYTF.

This sequence joins TRBV6-8 and TRBJ2-7; D unclear. The length of the CDR3 is 14 residues. Per the germline V gene, CDR1 is MNHGY and CDR2 is SAAAGT. The V and J ends lost 6 bases and 4 bases respectively, with 16 bases between them. CDR3 region: CASRPRVGSYEQYF. DNA for the CDR3: TGTGCCAGCAGACCCCGGGTCGGTTCGTACGAGCAGTACTTC.

In this sample, this clonotype turned up many times. The chain joins TRBV25-1 to TRBJ2-7, with D tentatively TRBD2 (5 bases). Deletions cut 10 bases from V and 3 bases from J, with 25 bases between. The CDR3 is 16 residues long. Germline V lookup: CDR1 MGHDK, CDR2 SYGVNS. Written as DNA, the CDR3 is TGTGCCAACCCGATTCTGCGGGCAGTGCGAAACTACGAGCAGTACTTC. This translates into CANPILRAVRNYEQYF.

The rearrangement joins TRBV7-6 to TRBJ1-5; D remains ambiguous. In germline, CDR1 is SGHVS, CDR2 FNYEAQ. The CDR3 extends over 15 amino acids. Trimming pared 5 bases from V and 4 bases from J, leaving 15 bases between. Written as DNA, the CDR3 is TGTGCCAGCAGCCCAGAGGGTATTGGGAATCAGCCCCAGCATTTT. Translation: CASSPEGIGNQPQHF.

V is TRBV4-1 and J is TRBJ2-5, with TRBD1 matching 7 bases. The trim removed 3 bases at V and 6 bases at J, leaving 7 bases unmatched. Germline V gene sequence: CDR1 MGHRA, CDR2 YSYEKL. The CDR3 is made up of 14 amino acids. CDR3 bases: TGCGCCAGCAGCCAGGGGGACAGTTGGCAGACCCAGTACTTC. It codes for CASSQGDSWQTQYF.

The chain carries TRBV27 and TRBJ2-2; tentatively, D is TRBD1 or TRBD2 (6 bases each). There are 13 residues in the CDR3. V lost 3 bases to trimming and J lost 6 bases, with 8 bases between them. Germline assignment: CDR1 MNHEY and CDR2 SMNVEV (reference sequence). This CDR3 reads CASSFGGPGELFF. The CDR3 DNA sequence: TGTGCCAGCAGTTTCGGGGGCCCCGGGGAGCTGTTTTTT.

The chain employs TRBV7-9 and TRBJ1-4; D is possibly TRBD1 (5 bases). This CDR3 is built from 14 residues. Germline V gene sequence: CDR1 SEHNR, CDR2 FQNEAQ (reference sequence). V dropped 5 bases and J dropped 5 bases, with 12 bases sitting between them. The DNA for the CDR3 is TGTGCCAGCAGCGAACAGGAGACAAATGAAAAACTGTTTTTT. Translated, it gives CASSEQETNEKLFF.

This rearrangement joins TRBV4-1 to TRBJ2-5; TRBD1 matches 8 bases. The germline V gene has CDR1 MGHRA and CDR2 YSYEKL. After removal of 0 bases from V and 6 bases from J, the junction contained 9 bases not matched to a gene. The CDR3 is made up of 16 amino acids. CDR3 sequence reads: CASSQEETGVLKTQYF. The CDR3 DNA sequence: TGCGCCAGCAGCCAAGAGGAGACAGGGGTTTTGAAGACCCAGTACTTC.

This clonotype occurred a few times. In DNA, the CDR3 is TGCGCCAGCAGCCAAGATCAATCAGGGGGAGGCGAGCAGTTCTTC. As protein: CASSQDQSGGGEQFF. The chain links TRBV4-3 to TRBJ2-1; possible D gene TRBD1, 7 bases. Germline V gene lookup returns CDR1 LGHNA and CDR2 YSLEER. The CDR3 is 15 amino acids. V was shortened by 0 bases and J by 10 bases, with 16 bases between the two germline ends.

This chain connects TRBV29-1 to TRBJ1-2; D ambiguous. The germline V gene encodes CDR1 SQVTM and CDR2 ANQGSEA. CDR3 size: 12 residues. Trimming removed 4 bases at V and 5 bases at J, with 11 bases between. The CDR3 here is CSVVEAGYGYTF. The DNA for the CDR3 is TGCAGCGTTGTGGAGGCCGGGTATGGCTACACCTTC.

This clonotype was seen at least ten times. The chain recombines TRBV11-2 with TRBJ2-1; 9 bases fit TRBD1. Germline CDR1 SGHAT, CDR2 FQNNGV. After removal of 5 bases from V and 9 bases from J, the junction contained 11 bases not matched to a gene. This CDR3 has 15 amino acids. The CDR3 spells CASSAPGTGFPEQFF. The CDR3 coding sequence is TGTGCCAGCAGCGCACCCGGGACAGGGTTTCCTGAGCAGTTCTTC.

With regard to this clonotype: This may stem from a read error, because a much larger clone lies one nucleotide away. The conserved phenylalanine or tryptophan is not found at the CDR3 terminus, so this likely reflects a read error. The chain recombines TRBV29-1 with TRBJ1-1; D uncertain. The CDR3 has 11 amino acids. Trimming took off 3 bases at V and 1 base at J, with 3 bases between the two ends. The germline V gene has CDR1 SQVTM and CDR2 ANQGSEA. The chain's CDR3 is CSVDRNTEAFV. As DNA, the CDR3 is TGCAGCGTTGACAGGAACACTGAAGCTTTCGTT.

As to this clonotype: This sequence may be a read error, since a much larger clone differs from it by one base. V is TRBV6-6 and J is TRBJ2-1; 7 positions match TRBD2. The CDR3 runs 19 residues. The germline V gene has CDR1 MNHNY and CDR2 SVGAGI (reference sequence). The J segment lost 4 bases and the V segment lost 10 bases, leaving 25 bases of the junction unmatched. CDR3: CANRSLASTPFRDYNEQFF. The CDR3 coding sequence is TGTGCCAACAGATCACTAGCGAGCACCCCTTTTAGAGATTACAATGAGCAGTTCTTC.

The chain couples TRBV29-1 to TRBJ2-3; D may be TRBD2 (7 bases). V lost 6 bases and J 5 bases, leaving 21 bases between the germline ends. Germline assignment: CDR1 SQVTM and CDR2 ANQGSEA. The CDR3 contains 15 residues. The DNA for the CDR3 is TGCAGCGTAAGCGGGGAGGGCAGGGGTGGAGATACGCAGTATTTT. The encoded protein is CSVSGEGRGGDTQYF.

This clonotype has just a few counts. The V and J genes are TRBV7-9 and TRBJ1-5; D call uncertain. The CDR3 is made up of 15 amino acids. CDR1 SEHNR and CDR2 FQNEAQ come from the germline V gene (reference sequence). With 5 bases removed from V and 0 bases from J, the gap between germline ends came to 11 bases. CDR3 nucleotides: TGTGCCAGCAGCCCGGACGGTCTTAGCAATCAGCCCCAGCATTTT. Protein sequence: CASSPDGLSNQPQHF.

This clonotype occurred once. The chain recombines TRBV20-1 with TRBJ2-7; weak D call: TRBD1 (5 bases). Per the germline V gene, CDR1 is DFQATT and CDR2 is SNEGSKA (reference sequence). The CDR3 runs to 14 residues. Trimming left V 0 bases short and J 0 bases short, with 9 bases between. The CDR3 reads CSARDQGSSYEQYF. CDR3 DNA: TGCAGTGCTAGAGATCAGGGAAGCTCCTACGAGCAGTACTTC.

This clonotype has a handful of counts. The V and J genes are TRBV4-1 and TRBJ1-1; D might be TRBD1 (6 bases). The CDR3 runs 15 residues. Between the trimmed V and J ends, which lost 4 bases and 1 base, there was a span of 13 bases. CDR1 and CDR2 from the germline V gene are MGHRA and YSYEKL. The DNA of the CDR3 is TGCGCCAGCAGCCTCTCCTCGGGGGCGAACACTGAAGCTTTCTTT. The encoded protein is CASSLSSGANTEAFF.

The table lists this clonotype with a count of one. V is TRBV6-2 or TRBV6-3 and J is TRBJ1-5; a weak D match, TRBD1 (6 bases). The CDR3 has 15 residues. Germline V gene sequence: CDR1 MNHEY, CDR2 SVGEGT. The ends were cut back, 5 bases at V and 2 bases at J, with 13 bases in the middle. The CDR3 spells CASSRGQLGNQPQHF. The CDR3 DNA follows: TGTGCCAGCAGTCGAGGACAGTTGGGCAATCAGCCCCAGCATTTT.

This chain joins TRBV15 and TRBJ2-7, with 9 bases fitting TRBD1. CDR1 and CDR2 from the germline V gene are LNHNV and YYDKDF (reference sequence). V shed 2 bases and J 3 bases; nucleotides not matched to a gene: 11. The CDR3 is made up of 17 amino acids. The CDR3 region is CATSRSGWGQGDYEQYF. Here the CDR3 DNA reads TGTGCCACCAGCAGATCTGGATGGGGACAGGGTGACTACGAGCAGTACTTC. Looking up the rest from reference TRBV15 and TRBJ2-7 gives the full variable domain: DAMVIQNPRYQVTQFGKPVTLSCSQTLNHNVMYWYQQKSSQAPKLLFHYYDKDFNNEADTPDNFQSRRPNTSFCFLDIRSPGLGDTAMYLCATSRSGWGQGDYEQYFGPGTRLTVT.

This clonotype was recorded many times. The chain combines TRBV12-3 or TRBV12-4 with TRBJ2-7, with D maybe TRBD2 (5 bases). This CDR3 has 14 amino acids. Trimming shortened V by 4 bases and J by 2 bases, and 12 bases separated the two germline ends. The CDR3 nucleotides are TGTGCCAGCAGTTACTCGACTACTACCTACGAGCAGTACTTC. This encodes CASSYSTTTYEQYF.

J is TRBJ2-3 and V is TRBV7-9; tentative D call: TRBD1 (6 bases). This CDR3 has 16 amino acids. V was pared by 4 bases and J by 1 base, with 15 bases between. Germline V gene data show CDR1 as SEHNR and CDR2 as FQNEAQ (reference sequence). CDR3 loop: CASSSTGTPRTDTQYF. The CDR3 bases are TGTGCCAGCAGCTCCACCGGGACACCTCGCACAGATACGCAGTATTTT.

The V and J genes are TRBV27 and TRBJ1-5; D is possibly TRBD1 (6 bases). The CDR3 is 13 amino acids. V dropped 3 bases and J dropped 7 bases, with 10 bases sitting between them. Germline assignment: CDR1 MNHEY and CDR2 SMNVEV (reference sequence). The CDR3 nucleotides are TGTGCCAGCAGTTTCGGGGGGCGGCAGCCCCAGCATTTT. It codes for CASSFGGRQPQHF.

This sequence joins TRBV28 and TRBJ2-5; D is perhaps TRBD2 (6 bases). The CDR3 is 14 amino acids. Germline assignment: CDR1 MDHEN and CDR2 SYDVKM. V was shortened by 5 bases and J by 5 bases, with 15 bases between the two germline ends. CDR3 nucleotides: TGTGCCAGCAGTAAGACTAGAGGTACGGAGACCCAGTACTTC. Its protein product is CASSKTRGTETQYF.